These T cell receptor beta chains were read from a single sample in a study of OX40 agonist ivuxolimab in advanced cancers. TCRdb keeps only in-frame clones here, not all; method: immunoSEQ multiplex PCR. The sample carries 25,000 to 30,000 clones, 80% to 90% recorded once. The source was CD4+ or CD8+ T cells sorted from blood, collected in a trial of the OX40 agonist ivuxolimab. Every receptor here comes from an adult with an advanced solid tumor such as melanoma, head and neck, liver or kidney cancer. Both conserved end residues are part of each CDR3. The order of the fields is clone size, V gene, J gene, D gene, CDR3 DNA, CDR3 protein. The D gene is left open where the match is weak. Some rows have no size entry. The others give once, few or many, or a class for an expanded clone.

NA,TRBV7-8,TRBJ1-1,NA,TGTGCCAGCAGCTTAGGTCAGCTCATGAACACTGAAGCTTTCTTT,CASSLGQLMNTEAFF
NA,TRBV5-1,TRBJ2-1,TRBD2,TGCGCCAGCAGCTGGATGGGACGGAATGGTGCGGGGGGGCAGTTCTTC,CASSWMGRNGAGGQFF
few,TRBV9,TRBJ2-1,TRBD2,TGTGCCAGCAGCCCAATAGCGGGGGGGGTCGGGAATGAGCAGTTCTTC,CASSPIAGGVGNEQFF
medium-sized,TRBV27,TRBJ1-2,NA,TGTGCCAGTGGGTATCCGACTAGAGGCTACACCTTC,CASGYPTRGYTF
NA,TRBV28,TRBJ2-7,NA,TGTGCCAGCAGTCCCCCGGGGGGGGACAGGAGCTCCTACGAGCAGTACTTC,CASSPPGGDRSSYEQYF
NA,TRBV7-9,TRBJ2-7,NA,TGTGCCAGCAGCTTAGGGGCAGGGACCCACGAGCAGTACTTC,CASSLGAGTHEQYF
NA,TRBV27,TRBJ1-1,TRBD1,TGTGCCAGCAGCCCGATCACAGGGGTTAGGACTGAAGCTTTCTTT,CASSPITGVRTEAFF
NA,TRBV7-3,TRBJ2-6,NA,TGTGCCAGCAGCTCTCATGGGGCCAACGTCCTGACTTTC,CASSSHGANVLTF
NA,TRBV4-3,TRBJ2-1,TRBD2,TGCGCCAGCAGCCCTCCGGGACTATACAATGAGCAGTTCTTC,CASSPPGLYNEQFF
NA,TRBV6-1,TRBJ1-5,NA,TGTGCCAGCAGTGAAGCAGGTTATAGCAATCAGCCCCAGCATTTT,CASSEAGYSNQPQHF
NA,TRBV7-2,TRBJ2-1,TRBD2,TGTGCCAGCAGCGCAGCGGGGACCGGCTTAGGTGAGCAGTTCTTC,CASSAAGTGLGEQFF
once,TRBV15,TRBJ2-7,NA,TGTGCCACCAGCAGAGTGGGCCGGGAAGGCTACGAGCAGTACTTC,CATSRVGREGYEQYF
NA,TRBV13,TRBJ2-2,NA,TGTGCCAGCAGCACTAGGGGGGCCGGGGAGCTGTTTTTT,CASSTRGAGELFF
NA,TRBV7-9,TRBJ2-1,TRBD2,TGTGCCAGCAGCTTAGCTTCCCAAGCAGCGGGAGGGAGGGGTGAGCAGTTCTTC,CASSLASQAAGGRGEQFF
NA,TRBV2,TRBJ2-7,NA,TGTGCCAGCACTACAAGAGGGGTGGGCTACGAGCAGTACTTC,CASTTRGVGYEQYF
NA,TRBV27,TRBJ1-2,NA,TGTGCCAGCAGTCTACAGGGCCACTATGGCTACACCTTC,CASSLQGHYGYTF
NA,TRBV7-9,TRBJ1-1,NA,TGTGCCAGCAGACTTGGACCGGTCACTGAAGCTTTCTTT,CASRLGPVTEAFF
NA,TRBV18,TRBJ1-5,NA,TGTGCCAGCTCACCACCGCAACAGTTTAGCAATCAGCCCCAGCATTTT,CASSPPQQFSNQPQHF
NA,TRBV6-5,TRBJ2-7,NA,TGTGCCAGCACCCAACTCAGGGGAATCTCCTACGAGCAGTACTTC,CASTQLRGISYEQYF
NA,TRBV5-5,TRBJ2-3,NA,TGTGCCAGCAGCTTGGGACTAGGTAGCACAGATACGCAGTATTTT,CASSLGLGSTDTQYF
NA,TRBV4-2,TRBJ2-5,NA,TGTGCCAGCAGCCCTTTCCGGGACGGCCAAGAGACCCAGTACTTC,CASSPFRDGQETQYF
NA,TRBV28,TRBJ1-5,NA,TGTGCCAGCAGTTTTGGACAGCCAGGTCAGCCCCAGCATTTT,CASSFGQPGQPQHF
NA,TRBV6-1,TRBJ2-3,NA,TGTGCCAGCAGTATGTCGGACGGCCTGGGGGATACGCAGTATTTT,CASSMSDGLGDTQYF
NA,TRBV9,TRBJ2-3,TRBD2,TGTGCCAGCAGCACCCGACTAGCGGGGGGATCCACAGATACGCAGTATTTT,CASSTRLAGGSTDTQYF
NA,TRBV13,TRBJ2-3,NA,TGTGCCAGCAGCCCTTCCGGGGATGCCCTAGATACGCAGTATTTT,CASSPSGDALDTQYF
NA,TRBV4-1,TRBJ1-3,NA,TGCGCCAGCAGCCACGCACGGGCAGACTCTGGAAACACCATATATTTT,CASSHARADSGNTIYF
NA,TRBV7-9,TRBJ2-1,TRBD2,TGTGCCAGCAGCCCCCTCTTAGCGGGGGGGACCTACAATGAGCAGTTCTTC,CASSPLLAGGTYNEQFF
few,TRBV4-1,TRBJ2-7,TRBD1,TGCGCCAGCAGCCAACTACAAACGGGACAGACCTACGAGCAGTACTTC,CASSQLQTGQTYEQYF
NA,TRBV7-9,TRBJ2-1,TRBD1,TGTGCCAGCAGCTCTACCAACCGGGACAGGGGGCGAGACAATGAGCAGTTCTTC,CASSSTNRDRGRDNEQFF
NA,TRBV9,TRBJ2-1,NA,TGTGCCAGCAGCGCGCGGGACAATGAGCAGTTCTTC,CASSARDNEQFF
once,TRBV7-9,TRBJ2-6,NA,TGTGCCAGCAGCGCACGATACGGTGTAGGGGCCAACGTCCTGACTTTC,CASSARYGVGANVLTF
medium-sized,TRBV2,TRBJ2-2,NA,TGTGCCAGCAGTGAGGAAGTCAGAACAGGGACCACCGGGGAGCTGTTTTTT,CASSEEVRTGTTGELFF
NA,TRBV28,TRBJ1-2,TRBD1,TGTGCCAGCAGTTTACGACAGGGAGTTAACTATGGCTACACCTTC,CASSLRQGVNYGYTF
NA,TRBV6-5,TRBJ2-2,NA,TGTGCCAGCAGTTACTCGGGCACCGGGGAGCTGTTTTTT,CASSYSGTGELFF
NA,TRBV27,TRBJ1-1,NA,TGTGCCAGCAGTTTAAAGGAGAACACTGAAGCTTTCTTT,CASSLKENTEAFF
NA,TRBV19,TRBJ2-7,TRBD1,TGTGCCAGTAAGAAGTTTCAGGGGACAGCCTACGAGCAGTACTTC,CASKKFQGTAYEQYF
NA,TRBV7-2,TRBJ2-5,TRBD1,TGTGCCAGCAGAGGGGACAGGCTCCCTAACTTC,CASRGDRLPNF
NA,TRBV2,TRBJ1-4,NA,TGTGCCAGCACCGGGGGCAGTAGGAGGGAAAAACTGTTTTTT,CASTGGSRREKLFF
once,TRBV9,TRBJ2-5,NA,TGTGCCAGCAGCCCACAAGGACTGACTGAGACCCAGTACTTC,CASSPQGLTETQYF
NA,TRBV30,TRBJ2-1,NA,TGTGCCTGGAGTGTAGTTGAGCAGTTCTTC,CAWSVVEQFF
once,TRBV15,TRBJ2-5,NA,TGTGCCACCAGTAGTCGACAGACCCAAGAGACCCAGTACTTC,CATSSRQTQETQYF
NA,TRBV7-6,TRBJ1-3,TRBD1,TGTGCCAGCAGCCCAGGACAGGGGAGTATCGGAAACACCATATATTTT,CASSPGQGSIGNTIYF
NA,TRBV7-9,TRBJ1-5,NA,TGTGCCAGCAGCTTCGAGGGCAGGAGCAATCAGCCCCAGCATTTT,CASSFEGRSNQPQHF
NA,TRBV9,TRBJ2-7,NA,TGTGCCAGCAGCGTAGATGCAGGGGGGTCCTACGAGCAGTACTTC,CASSVDAGGSYEQYF
NA,TRBV27,TRBJ1-1,NA,TGTGCCAGCAGTTTCAGAGGACACAAGGGTGAAGCTTTCTTT,CASSFRGHKGEAFF
NA,TRBV6-6,TRBJ1-2,TRBD1,TGTGCCAGCAGTTCCGGACAGGGGGGGATGCATGGCTACACCTTC,CASSSGQGGMHGYTF